The 3 T cell receptor beta chains given below trace back to one sample, sequenced in a study of shared clonotypes between healthy human individuals. Generated by immunoSEQ multiplex PCR, the TCRdb table keeps only in-frame clones and is missing some. The sample has about 1.1 million clones, about 72% seen once. The specimen was memory CD4+ T cells from PBMCs. The subset denotes: CD45RA-negative fraction. Every receptor here comes from a man aged 18 to 29 in good health. Some clones in this sample may be carry-over from other donors' samples.

The J gene is TRBJ1-4, the V gene TRBV7-3; a weak D match, TRBD1 (5 bases). Deletions cut 0 bases from V and 4 bases from J, with 9 bases between. CDR1 is SGHTA and CDR2 is FQGTGA in the germline V gene. The CDR3 runs to 15 residues. Here the CDR3 DNA reads TGTGCCAGCAGCTTAACTGGGGGGATTAATGAAAAACTGTTTTTT. This translates into CASSLTGGINEKLFF.

The rearrangement joins TRBV4-1 to TRBJ1-5; D is unclear. This CDR3 contains 13 residues. The germline V gene has CDR1 MGHRA and CDR2 YSYEKL. V lost 1 base, J lost 6 bases, and 7 bases lay in between. The chain's CDR3 is CASSQGPGQPQHF. CDR3 nucleotides: TGCGCCAGCAGCCAAGGGCCCGGTCAGCCCCAGCATTTT.

V gene TRBV27 combines with J gene TRBJ1-5, with no clear D. The CDR3 totals 13 residues. Germline V CDR1 and CDR2: MNHEY, SMNVEV (reference sequence). V was pared by 5 bases and J by 5 bases, with 10 bases between. The CDR3 protein is CASSMKEDQPQHF. The CDR3 nucleotides are TGTGCCAGCAGTATGAAAGAAGATCAGCCCCAGCATTTT.